This record covers a single T cell receptor (beta chain). The antigen is unknown. When samples were unsorted, approximately 90 million PBMCs were used for genomic DNA. Method: immunoSEQ multiplex PCR; TCRdb's copy keeps in-frame clones and lacks some. The top ten clones hold around 13% of a sample with about 490,000 clones, 70% to 80% of them seen once. The source of the sample is a study of shared clonotypes between healthy human individuals. General study findings and limits: There were few donors, and this limited the genetic and exposure-history diversity represented.

Sequences were obtained from PBMCs. This sequence originates from a woman between 40 and 50 years old in good health. Some clones in this sample may be carry-over from other donors' samples.

Here the CDR3 reads CASSLTGTGQETQYF. The CDR3 DNA sequence: TGTGCCAGCAGCTTAACAGGGACGGGCCAAGAGACCCAGTACTTC. The chain joins TRBV11-3 to TRBJ2-5; D is possibly TRBD1 (6 bases). CDR3 length: 15 residues. The ends were cut back, 2 bases at V and 1 base at J, with 11 bases in the middle. Per germline, CDR1 SGHNT and CDR2 YENEEA. The complete variable domain, with remaining parts taken from reference TRBV11-3 and TRBJ2-5, reads EAGVVQSPRYKIIEKKQPVAFWCNPISGHNTLYWYLQNLGQGPELLIRYENEEAVDDSQLPKDRFSAERLKGVDSTLKIQPAELGDSAVYLCASSLTGTGQETQYFGPGTRLLVL.